This T cell receptor (beta chain) was documented in a study of naive and memory T cell subsets. Findings and caveats of the study: In naive cells, over 90% of TCR sequences were seen only once.

The beta constant-region primer was an equimolar mix of two oligonucleotides covering TRBC1 and TRBC2. Via MiXCR, TCRdb re-called the UMI-ligation and nested PCR reads, giving one row per CDR3 protein. This table has 120,000 to 150,000 distinct CDR3 sequences, about 17% appearing once. Sequential positive selection took CD4 T cells first, then CD8 T cells. The CDR3 is 13 residues long. Deletions cut 3 bases from V and 15 bases from J, with 18 bases between. This clonotype was counted many times. Its antigen is unidentified. Sequenced material: naive CD4+ T cells from blood. The receptor comes from a human donor in good health. The chain recombines TRBV12-3 or TRBV12-4 with TRBJ2-1; D possibly corresponds to TRBD1 (6 bases). The CDR3 DNA reads as TGTGCCAGCAGTTTTTCAGGGGTCACCCTTCGGTTCTTC. Translation: CASSFSGVTLRFF.